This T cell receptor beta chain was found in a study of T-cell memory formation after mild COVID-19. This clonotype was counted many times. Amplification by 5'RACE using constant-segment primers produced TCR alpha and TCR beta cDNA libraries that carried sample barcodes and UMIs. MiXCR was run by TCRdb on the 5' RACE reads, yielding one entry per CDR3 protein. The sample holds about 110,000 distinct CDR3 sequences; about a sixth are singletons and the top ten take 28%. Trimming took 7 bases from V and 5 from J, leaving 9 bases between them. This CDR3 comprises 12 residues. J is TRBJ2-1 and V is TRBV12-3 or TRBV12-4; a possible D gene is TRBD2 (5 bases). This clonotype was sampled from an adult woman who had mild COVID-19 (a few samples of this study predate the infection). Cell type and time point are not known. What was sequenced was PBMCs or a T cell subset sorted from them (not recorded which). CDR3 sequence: CASIDYNNEQFF. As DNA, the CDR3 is TGTGCCAGCATAGACTATAACAATGAGCAGTTCTTC.